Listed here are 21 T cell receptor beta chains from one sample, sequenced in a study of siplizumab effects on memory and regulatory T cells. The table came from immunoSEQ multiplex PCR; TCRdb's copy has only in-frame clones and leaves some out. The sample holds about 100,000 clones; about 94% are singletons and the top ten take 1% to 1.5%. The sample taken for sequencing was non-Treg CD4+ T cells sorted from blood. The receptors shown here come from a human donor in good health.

This chain's CDR3 is CASSKRLTGTGFPQPQHF. CDR3 DNA: TGTGCCAGTAGTAAAAGACTAACCGGGACAGGGTTTCCTCAGCCCCAGCATTTT. The chain has TRBV19 and TRBJ1-5; 9 bases are shared with TRBD1. Germline V CDR1 and CDR2: LNHDA, SQIVND (reference sequence). Losses at the gene ends were 4 bases for V and 6 bases for J; bases not matched to a gene: 16. CDR3 length: 18 amino acids.

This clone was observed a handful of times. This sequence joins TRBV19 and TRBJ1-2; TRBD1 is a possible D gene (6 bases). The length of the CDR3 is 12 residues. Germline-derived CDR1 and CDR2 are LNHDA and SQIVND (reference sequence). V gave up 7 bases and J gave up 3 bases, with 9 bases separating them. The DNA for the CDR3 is TGTGCCAGTACTCGACAGGACTATGGCTACACCTTC. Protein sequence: CASTRQDYGYTF.

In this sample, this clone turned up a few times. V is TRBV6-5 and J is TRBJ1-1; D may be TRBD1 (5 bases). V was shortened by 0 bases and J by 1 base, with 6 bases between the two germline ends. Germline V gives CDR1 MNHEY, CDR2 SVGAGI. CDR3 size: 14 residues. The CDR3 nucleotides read TGTGCCAGCAGTTACTCGGGGGGGAACACTGAAGCTTTCTTT. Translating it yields CASSYSGGNTEAFF.

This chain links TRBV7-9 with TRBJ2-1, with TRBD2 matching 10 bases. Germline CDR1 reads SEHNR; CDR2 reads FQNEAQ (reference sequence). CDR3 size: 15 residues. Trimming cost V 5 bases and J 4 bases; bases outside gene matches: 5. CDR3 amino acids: CASSPSGRHYNEQFF. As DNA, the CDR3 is TGTGCCAGCAGCCCTAGCGGGAGACATTACAATGAGCAGTTCTTC. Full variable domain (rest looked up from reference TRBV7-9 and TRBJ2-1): DTGVSQNPRHKITKRGQNVTFRCDPISEHNRLYWYRQTLGQGPEFLTYFQNEAQLEKSRLLSDRFSAERPKGSFSTLEIQRTEQGDSAMYLCASSPSGRHYNEQFFGPGTRLTVL.

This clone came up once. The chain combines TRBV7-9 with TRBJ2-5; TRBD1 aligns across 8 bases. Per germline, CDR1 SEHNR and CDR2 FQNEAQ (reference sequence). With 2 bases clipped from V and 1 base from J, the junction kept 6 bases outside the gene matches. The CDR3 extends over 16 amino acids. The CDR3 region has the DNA TGTGCCAGCAGCTTAACTCGGACAGGGCGCCAAGAGACCCAGTACTTC. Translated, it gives CASSLTRTGRQETQYF.

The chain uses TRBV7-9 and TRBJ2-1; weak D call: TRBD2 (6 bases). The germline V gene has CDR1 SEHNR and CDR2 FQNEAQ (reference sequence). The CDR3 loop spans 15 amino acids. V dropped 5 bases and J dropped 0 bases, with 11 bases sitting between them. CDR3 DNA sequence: TGTGCCAGCAGCGGACGCGGGATCTCCTACAATGAGCAGTTCTTC. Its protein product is CASSGRGISYNEQFF.

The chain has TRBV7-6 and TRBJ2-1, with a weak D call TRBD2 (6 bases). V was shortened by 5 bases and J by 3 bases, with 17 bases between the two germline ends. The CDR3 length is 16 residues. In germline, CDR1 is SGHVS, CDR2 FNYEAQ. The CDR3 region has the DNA TGTGCCAGCAGCCCTGCGGGGAGTGGGCGCTACAATGAGCAGTTCTTC. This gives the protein CASSPAGSGRYNEQFF.

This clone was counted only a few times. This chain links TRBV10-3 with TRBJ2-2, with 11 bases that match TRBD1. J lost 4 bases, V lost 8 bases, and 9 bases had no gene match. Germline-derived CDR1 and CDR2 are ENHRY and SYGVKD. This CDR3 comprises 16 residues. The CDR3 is CAIGRTGGSSTGELFF. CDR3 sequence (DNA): TGTGCCATCGGTCGGACAGGGGGCTCCAGCACCGGGGAGCTGTTTTTT.

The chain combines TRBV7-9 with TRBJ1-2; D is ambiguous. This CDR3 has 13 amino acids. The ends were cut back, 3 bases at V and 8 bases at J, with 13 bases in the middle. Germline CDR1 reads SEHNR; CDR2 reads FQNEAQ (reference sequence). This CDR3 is CASSFAERWGYTF. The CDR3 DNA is TGTGCCAGCAGCTTTGCCGAAAGGTGGGGCTACACCTTC.

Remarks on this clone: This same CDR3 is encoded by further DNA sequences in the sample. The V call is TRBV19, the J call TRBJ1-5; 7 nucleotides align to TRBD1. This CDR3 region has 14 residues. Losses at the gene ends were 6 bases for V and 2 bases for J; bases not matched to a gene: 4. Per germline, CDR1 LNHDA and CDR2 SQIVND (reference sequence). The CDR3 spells CASSSTGGNQPQHF. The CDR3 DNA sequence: TGTGCCAGTAGCTCAACAGGGGGCAATCAGCCCCAGCATTTT. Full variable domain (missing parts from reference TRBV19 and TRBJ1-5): DGGITQSPKYLFRKEGQNVTLSCEQNLNHDAMYWYRQDPGQGLRLIYYSQIVNDFQKGDIAEGYSVSREKKESFPLTVTSAQKNPTAFYLCASSSTGGNQPQHFGDGTRLSIL.

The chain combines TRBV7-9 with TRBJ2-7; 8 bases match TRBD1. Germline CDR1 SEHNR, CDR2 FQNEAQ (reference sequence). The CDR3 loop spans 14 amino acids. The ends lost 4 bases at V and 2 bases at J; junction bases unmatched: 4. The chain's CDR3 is CASSSGTGAYEQYF. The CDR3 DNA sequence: TGTGCCAGCAGCTCCGGGACAGGAGCCTACGAGCAGTACTTC.

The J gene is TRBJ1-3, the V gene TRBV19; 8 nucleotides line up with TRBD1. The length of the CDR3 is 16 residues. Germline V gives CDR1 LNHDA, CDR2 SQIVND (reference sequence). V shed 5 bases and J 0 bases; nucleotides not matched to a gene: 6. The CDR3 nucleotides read TGTGCCAGTAGTGATCCAGGGGGCTCCTCTGGAAACACCATATATTTT. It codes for CASSDPGGSSGNTIYF.

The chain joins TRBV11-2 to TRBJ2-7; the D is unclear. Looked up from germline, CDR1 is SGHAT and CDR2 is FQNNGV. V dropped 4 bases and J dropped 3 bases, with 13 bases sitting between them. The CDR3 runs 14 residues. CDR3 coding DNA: TGTGCCAGCAGCTCCCTGGGGATGAACTACGAGCAGTACTTC. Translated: CASSSLGMNYEQYF.

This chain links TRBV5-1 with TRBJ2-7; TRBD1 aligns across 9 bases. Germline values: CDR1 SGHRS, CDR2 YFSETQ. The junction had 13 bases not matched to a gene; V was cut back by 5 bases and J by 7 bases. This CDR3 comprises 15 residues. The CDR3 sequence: CASSAGQGGHVEQYF. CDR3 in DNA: TGCGCCAGCAGTGCGGGACAGGGTGGGCACGTAGAGCAGTACTTC.

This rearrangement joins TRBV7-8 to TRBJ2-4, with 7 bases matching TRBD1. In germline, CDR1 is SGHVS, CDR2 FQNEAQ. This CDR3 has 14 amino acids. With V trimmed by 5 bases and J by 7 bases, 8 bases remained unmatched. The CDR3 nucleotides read TGTGCCAGCAGCCCCCAGTCACAGGGGAACATTCAGTACTTC. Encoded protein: CASSPQSQGNIQYF.

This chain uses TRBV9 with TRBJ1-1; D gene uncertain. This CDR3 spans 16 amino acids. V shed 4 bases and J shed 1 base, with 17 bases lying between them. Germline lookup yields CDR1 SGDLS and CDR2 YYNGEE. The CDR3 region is CASSQYPDPGNTEAFF. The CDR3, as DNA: TGTGCCAGCAGCCAATACCCCGACCCGGGGAACACTGAAGCTTTCTTT.

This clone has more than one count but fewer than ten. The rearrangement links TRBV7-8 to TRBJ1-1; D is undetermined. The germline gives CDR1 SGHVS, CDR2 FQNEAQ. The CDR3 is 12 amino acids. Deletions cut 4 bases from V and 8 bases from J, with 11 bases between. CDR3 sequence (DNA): TGTGCCAGCAGCTGGGCAAGGCAGGAAGCTTTCTTT. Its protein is CASSWARQEAFF.

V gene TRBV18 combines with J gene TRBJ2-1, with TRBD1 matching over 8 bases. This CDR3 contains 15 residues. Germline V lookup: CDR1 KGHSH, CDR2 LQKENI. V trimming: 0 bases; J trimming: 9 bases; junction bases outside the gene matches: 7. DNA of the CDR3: TGTGCCAGCTCACCACCGGACAGGGCAGGGGTTGAGCAGTTCTTC. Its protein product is CASSPPDRAGVEQFF.

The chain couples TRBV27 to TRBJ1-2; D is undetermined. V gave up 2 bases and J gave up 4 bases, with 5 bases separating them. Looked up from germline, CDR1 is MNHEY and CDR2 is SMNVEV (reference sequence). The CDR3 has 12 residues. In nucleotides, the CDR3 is TGTGCCAGCAGTTTAAAGGGCTATGGCTACACCTTC. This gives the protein CASSLKGYGYTF.

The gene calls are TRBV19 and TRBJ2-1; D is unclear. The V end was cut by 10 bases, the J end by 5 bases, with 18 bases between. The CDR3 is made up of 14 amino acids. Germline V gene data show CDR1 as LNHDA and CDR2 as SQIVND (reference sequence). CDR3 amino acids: CATLRTATDNEQFF. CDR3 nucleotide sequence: TGTGCCACCCTTAGGACCGCGACGGACAATGAGCAGTTCTTC.

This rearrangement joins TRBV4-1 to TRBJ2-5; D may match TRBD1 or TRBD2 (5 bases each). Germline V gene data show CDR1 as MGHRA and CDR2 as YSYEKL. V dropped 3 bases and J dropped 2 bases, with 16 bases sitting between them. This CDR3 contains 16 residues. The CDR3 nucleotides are TGCGCCAGCAGCCAGTTTCGAGGGGCTGCACAAGAGACCCAGTACTTC. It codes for CASSQFRGAAQETQYF.